These 14 T cell receptor beta chains share one sample of origin, sequenced in a study of T cells in tumors after PD-1 blockade. Using immunoSEQ multiplex PCR, the repertoire was profiled, and TCRdb retains in-frame clones only, with some absent. This table has more than 2,000 clones, 60% to 80% appearing once. Time point here: first of two post-therapy site-matched biopsies about 2 months apart. The starting material was tumor tissue, obtained after anti-PD-1 treatment. Every receptor here comes from a human donor with basal cell carcinoma.

The chain joins TRBV6-6 to TRBJ2-3; tentative D call: TRBD2 (6 bases). The germline V gene encodes CDR1 MNHNY and CDR2 SVGAGI (reference sequence). The CDR3 consists of 14 residues. Trimming pared 10 bases from V and 4 bases from J, leaving 18 bases between. The CDR3 DNA reads as TGTGCCACCGGATTGGGGAGGAGCGCAGATACGCAGTATTTT. Its translation is CATGLGRSADTQYF.

The chain carries TRBV4-1 and TRBJ2-1; 7 nucleotides match TRBD2. The germline V gene has CDR1 MGHRA and CDR2 YSYEKL. The CDR3 is 15 amino acids. V shed 7 bases and J 6 bases; nucleotides not matched to a gene: 12. CDR3 sequence reads: CASTHSGATSNEQFF. The CDR3 DNA is TGCGCCAGCACCCACAGCGGGGCAACAAGCAATGAGCAGTTCTTC.

Worth noting for this clone: Compared with germline, one end of the junction differs, possibly owing to a read error. The gene calls are TRBV12-3 or TRBV12-4 and TRBJ2-7; D remains ambiguous. The CDR3 sequence is 13 residues long. The DNA for the CDR3 is TGTACCAGCAGTTTCGGTCGAGGCTACGAGCAGTACTTC. It yields the protein CTSSFGRGYEQYF.

This clone was recorded a few times. The CDR3 DNA is TGTGCCAGCAGCTTAGACAGGGGGCGATACAATGAGCAGTTCTTC. Encoded protein: CASSLDRGRYNEQFF. This rearrangement joins TRBV7-9 to TRBJ2-1, with 9 positions matching TRBD1. This CDR3 comprises 15 residues. Germline trimming cut 1 base from V and 4 bases from J; bases unmatched to any gene: 2. Germline lookup yields CDR1 SEHNR and CDR2 FQNEAQ (reference sequence). Using reference TRBV7-9 and TRBJ2-1 for the parts outside the CDR3, the full variable domain is DTGVSQNPRHKITKRGQNVTFRCDPISEHNRLYWYRQTLGQGPEFLTYFQNEAQLEKSRLLSDRFSAERPKGSFSTLEIQRTEQGDSAMYLCASSLDRGRYNEQFFGPGTRLTVL.

The chain recombines TRBV12-3 or TRBV12-4 with TRBJ2-1; D is unclear. This CDR3 spans 12 amino acids. V was cut by 1 base and J by 10 bases, with 8 bases left in between. The CDR3: CASSLVRVEQFF. The CDR3 DNA reads TGTGCCAGCAGTTTAGTTCGGGTCGAGCAGTTCTTC.

The rearrangement joins TRBV10-1 to TRBJ2-3, with 8 bases aligning to TRBD2. Trimming cost V 3 bases and J 0 bases; bases outside gene matches: 5. CDR1 is WNHNN and CDR2 is SYGVQD in the germline V gene (reference sequence). This CDR3 region has 16 residues. CDR3 nucleotides: TGCGCCAGCAGTGATGGCGGGGGGTTTAGCACAGATACGCAGTATTTT. It specifies CASSDGGGFSTDTQYF.

The gene calls are TRBV29-1 and TRBJ2-3; weak D call: TRBD2 (6 bases). The CDR3 loop spans 16 amino acids. Germline lookup yields CDR1 SQVTM and CDR2 ANQGSEA. The V end lost 0 bases, the J end lost 3 bases, and 16 bases lay between the germline ends. DNA of the CDR3: TGCAGCGTTGAAGATTATTCGGCAGGGAGGACAGATACGCAGTATTTT. Translated: CSVEDYSAGRTDTQYF.

The rearrangement links TRBV6-5 to TRBJ1-6; D gene unclear. The CDR3 is 12 amino acids. Germline-derived CDR1 and CDR2 are MNHEY and SVGAGI. V dropped 6 bases and J dropped 10 bases, with 10 bases sitting between them. The CDR3 here is CASSYEGSPLHF. DNA of the CDR3: TGTGCCAGCAGCTACGAAGGGTCACCCCTCCACTTT.

The gene calls are TRBV6-5 and TRBJ1-2; D may be TRBD1 (6 bases). Trimming took 4 bases from V and 12 from J, leaving 18 bases between them. The CDR3 spans 13 residues. Germline CDR1 MNHEY, CDR2 SVGAGI. This CDR3 is CASSSQTGQLHTF. DNA for the CDR3: TGTGCCAGCAGTTCGCAAACCGGACAGTTGCACACCTTC.

In nucleotides, the CDR3 is TGCGCCAGCAGCTTGGACACGACTAATGAAAAACTGTTTTTT. This encodes CASSLDTTNEKLFF. This chain links TRBV5-1 with TRBJ1-4, with unresolved D. V lost 0 bases, J lost 2 bases, and 5 bases lay in between. The CDR3 contains 14 residues. Germline CDR1 and CDR2: SGHRS and YFSETQ.

The V call is TRBV10-3, the J call TRBJ2-3, with a possible D match to TRBD1 (5 bases). Germline CDR1 ENHRY, CDR2 SYGVKD. The germline V and J ends were trimmed by 3 bases and 1 base, with 11 bases remaining between them. There are 15 residues in the CDR3. Written as DNA, the CDR3 is TGTGCCATCAGTGACAGTCTCAGGGGCACAGATACGCAGTATTTT. It translates to CAISDSLRGTDTQYF.

The genes are TRBV5-1 and TRBJ2-7; D is uncertain. The CDR3 is 16 amino acids. CDR1 is SGHRS and CDR2 is YFSETQ in the germline V gene. With 4 bases removed from V and 9 bases from J, the gap between germline ends came to 26 bases. The CDR3 DNA follows: TGCGCCAGCAGCCCAAGGAACCGCGACTTCGCTAGTGGGCAGTACTTC. Translated: CASSPRNRDFASGQYF. The complete variable domain, with remaining parts taken from reference TRBV5-1 and TRBJ2-7, reads KAGVTQTPRYLIKTRGQQVTLSCSPISGHRSVSWYQQTPGQGLQFLFEYFSETQRNKGNFPGRFSGRQFSNSRSEMNVSTLELGDSALYLCASSPRNRDFASGQYFGPGTRLTVT.

The chain carries TRBV25-1 and TRBJ1-1, with 8 bases lining up with TRBD1. V gave up 3 bases and J gave up 2 bases; unmatched junction bases: 5. There are 15 residues in the CDR3. Per germline, CDR1 MGHDK and CDR2 SYGVNS. The DNA for the CDR3 is TGTGCCAGCAGTGAGATTGACAGGGGAAACACTGAAGCTTTCTTT. It specifies CASSEIDRGNTEAFF.

This rearrangement joins TRBV5-1 to TRBJ2-5, with 11 bases matching TRBD2. The trim removed 4 bases at V and 4 bases at J, leaving 0 bases unmatched. Germline CDR1 reads SGHRS; CDR2 reads YFSETQ. The CDR3 consists of 13 residues. The CDR3 DNA is TGCGCCAGCAGCCTAGCGGGGGGAGAGACCCAGTACTTC. Translating it yields CASSLAGGETQYF.